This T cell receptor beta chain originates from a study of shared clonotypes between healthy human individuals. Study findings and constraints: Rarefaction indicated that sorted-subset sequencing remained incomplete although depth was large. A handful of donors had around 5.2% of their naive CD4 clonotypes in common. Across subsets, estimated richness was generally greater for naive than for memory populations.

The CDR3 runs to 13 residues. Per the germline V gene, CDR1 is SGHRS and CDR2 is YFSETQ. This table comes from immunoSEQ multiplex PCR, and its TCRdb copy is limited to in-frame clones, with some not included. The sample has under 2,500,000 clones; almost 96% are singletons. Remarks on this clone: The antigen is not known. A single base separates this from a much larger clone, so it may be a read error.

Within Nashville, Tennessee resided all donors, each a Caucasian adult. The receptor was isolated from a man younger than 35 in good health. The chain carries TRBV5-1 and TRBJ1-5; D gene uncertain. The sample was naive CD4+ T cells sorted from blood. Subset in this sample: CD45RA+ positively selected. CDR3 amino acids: CASSLDSSQPQHF. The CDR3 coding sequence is TGCGCCAGCAGCTTGGACAGCAGTCAGCCCCAGCATTTT.